This passage covers 29 T cell receptor beta chains from one sample sequenced in a study of cytomegalovirus exposure and HLA in healthy donors. The PCR had 60 Vbeta and 13 Jbeta primers. This table comes from immunoSEQ multiplex PCR, and its TCRdb copy is limited to in-frame clones, with some not included. The repertoire table contains 90,000 to 130,000 clones. The source material was PBMCs. The receptors were gathered from a man aged 35-49 years in good health and CMV-seropositive.

Points on this clone: The CDR3 does not close with the conserved phenylalanine or tryptophan, likely indicating a read error. The chain joins TRBV9 to TRBJ1-1, with 9 bases that match TRBD1. Per the germline V gene, CDR1 is SGDLS and CDR2 is YYNGEE. The CDR3 is made up of 16 amino acids. After removal of 4 bases from V and 4 bases from J, the junction contained 11 bases not matched to a gene. The CDR3 here is CASSLVPGQGGTEAFL. The CDR3, as DNA: TGTGCCAGCAGCCTCGTCCCGGGACAGGGTGGCACTGAAGCTTTCCTT.

The chain links TRBV30 to TRBJ2-7; TRBD2 agrees at 7 bases. V trimming: 0 bases; J trimming: 1 base; junction bases outside the gene matches: 3. The CDR3 totals 14 residues. Germline assignment: CDR1 GTSNPN and CDR2 SVGIG (reference sequence). CDR3 residues: CAWSVRRGSYEQYF. The CDR3 region has the DNA TGTGCCTGGAGTGTAAGGCGGGGGTCCTACGAGCAGTACTTC.

The chain links TRBV7-9 to TRBJ1-1; 7 bases are shared with TRBD1. The CDR3 is 14 residues long. V shed 5 bases and J 4 bases; nucleotides not matched to a gene: 7. CDR1 and CDR2 (germline): SEHNR, FQNEAQ (reference sequence). DNA for the CDR3: TGTGCCAGCAGCGGATCGGGACAGCCCACTGAAGCTTTCTTT. It is translated as CASSGSGQPTEAFF.

The CDR3 DNA reads TGCAGCGTTGTAGCGGGAGATACAGATACGCAGTATTTT. Protein sequence: CSVVAGDTDTQYF. The rearrangement uses TRBV29-1 and TRBJ2-3; 9 positions agree with TRBD2. Germline V gives CDR1 SQVTM, CDR2 ANQGSEA. V shed 4 bases and J 3 bases; nucleotides not matched to a gene: 2. The CDR3 extends over 13 amino acids.

The rearrangement joins TRBV29-1 to TRBJ2-3, with 11 nucleotides matching TRBD2. The CDR3 is 16 amino acids. V dropped 7 bases and J dropped 4; count of bases not matched to a gene: 13. Germline assignment: CDR1 SQVTM and CDR2 ANQGSEA. CDR3 residues: CSAGTSGARGADTQYF. CDR3 bases: TGCAGCGCAGGGACTAGCGGAGCTAGAGGTGCAGATACGCAGTATTTT.

The V gene is TRBV5-5, the J gene TRBJ1-1; D is uncertain. Germline V gene lookup returns CDR1 SGHKS and CDR2 YYEKEE (reference sequence). This CDR3 comprises 13 residues. Trimming removed 1 base from V and 3 bases from J, with 7 bases in between. The chain's CDR3 is CASSLTVDTEAFF. CDR3 nucleotide sequence: TGTGCCAGCAGCTTGACAGTGGACACTGAAGCTTTCTTT.

The V gene is TRBV2, the J gene TRBJ1-2; D not certain. Trimming took 7 bases from V and 7 from J, leaving 16 bases between them. Germline V gives CDR1 SNHLY, CDR2 FYNNEI. The CDR3 has 13 residues. The CDR3: CASTEVTYSGYTF. The DNA of the CDR3 is TGTGCCAGCACCGAGGTGACCTACTCTGGCTACACCTTC.

The V gene is TRBV10-3, the J gene TRBJ1-2; no definite D call. This CDR3 has 17 residues. In germline, CDR1 is ENHRY, CDR2 SYGVKD. V was shortened by 0 bases and J by 0 bases, with 14 bases between the two germline ends. CDR3 coding DNA: TGTGCCATCAGTGAGTCGAGGGCCAGCCACTCTAACTATGGCTACACCTTC. Translation gives CAISESRASHSNYGYTF.

The rearrangement joins TRBV27 to TRBJ2-2, with 7 bases fitting TRBD1. CDR3 size: 14 residues. Germline CDR1 reads MNHEY; CDR2 reads SMNVEV (reference sequence). After removal of 6 bases from V and 4 bases from J, the junction contained 5 bases not matched to a gene. The CDR3 reads CASRQGMGTGELFF. The CDR3 DNA sequence: TGTGCCAGCAGACAGGGGATGGGCACCGGGGAGCTGTTTTTT.

This chain uses TRBV6-6 with TRBJ2-3; 7 bases line up with TRBD2. This CDR3 spans 15 amino acids. Unmatched junction bases numbered 10, after V lost 6 bases and J lost 4 bases. The germline V gene has CDR1 MNHNY and CDR2 SVGAGI (reference sequence). The CDR3 nucleotides are TGTGCCAGCAGCTCAGGACTAGTATTTTCAGATACGCAGTATTTT. This encodes CASSSGLVFSDTQYF.

The V call is TRBV11-2, the J call TRBJ1-2; 8 bases match TRBD1. The CDR3 has 15 residues. V shed 5 bases and J 3 bases; nucleotides not matched to a gene: 8. Germline values: CDR1 SGHAT, CDR2 FQNNGV. As DNA, the CDR3 is TGTGCCAGCAGCCGAGACAGGGGAGGGCACTATGGCTACACCTTC. Its translation is CASSRDRGGHYGYTF. Supplemented by reference TRBV11-2 and TRBJ1-2, the full variable domain reads EAGVAQSPRYKIIEKRQSVAFWCNPISGHATLYWYQQILGQGPKLLIQFQNNGVVDDSQLPKDRFSAERLKGVDSTLKIQPAKLEDSAVYLCASSRDRGGHYGYTFGSGTRLTVV.

The chain uses TRBV27 and TRBJ2-1; the match to TRBD2 covers 13 bases. The CDR3 spans 17 residues. CDR1 and CDR2 from the germline V gene are MNHEY and SMNVEV (reference sequence). J gave up 2 bases and V 2 bases, and 3 bases lay outside the gene matches. The CDR3 sequence is CASSLTGLAGTYNEQFF. The DNA of the CDR3 is TGTGCCAGCAGTTTAACGGGACTAGCGGGGACCTACAATGAGCAGTTCTTC.

The V and J genes are TRBV5-4 and TRBJ2-5; TRBD1 aligns across 7 bases. This CDR3 contains 15 residues. Germline V gene data show CDR1 as SGHNT and CDR2 as YYREEE (reference sequence). V shed 4 bases, J shed 5 bases, and the junction held 11 bases outside the gene matches. In nucleotides, the CDR3 is TGTGCCAGCAGCGGTAAAGAAGGGGGCGCGGAGACCCAGTACTTC. This codes for CASSGKEGGAETQYF. Drawing the rest from reference TRBV5-4 and TRBJ2-5, the complete variable domain is ETGVTQSPTHLIKTRGQQVTLRCSSQSGHNTVSWYQQALGQGPQFIFQYYREEENGRGNFPPRFSGLQFPNYSSELNVNALELDDSALYLCASSGKEGGAETQYFGPGTRLLVL.

About this clone: At one of its ends the junction is not consistent with the germline gene, which may arise from a read error. The J gene is TRBJ1-1, the V gene TRBV5-1, with 10 bases matching TRBD1. This CDR3 region has 13 residues. Looked up from germline, CDR1 is SGHRS and CDR2 is YFSETQ. The CDR3 region has the DNA TGCGCCGGCAGCCCTGGGACAGGGGCTGAAGCTTTCTTT. It is translated as CAGSPGTGAEAFF.

Points on this clone: This specimen includes other DNA sequences encoding the same CDR3. The chain employs TRBV15 and TRBJ1-5, with D tentatively TRBD1 (6 bases). This CDR3 comprises 15 residues. Trimming removed 0 bases from V and 2 bases from J, with 8 bases in between. CDR1 LNHNV and CDR2 YYDKDF come from the germline V gene (reference sequence). The CDR3 coding sequence is TGTGCCACCAGCAGAGACAGGGGTCGCAATCAGCCCCAGCATTTT. Encoded protein: CATSRDRGRNQPQHF.

The chain employs TRBV5-4 and TRBJ1-2, with TRBD1 identical over 8 bases. With V trimmed by 5 bases and J by 3 bases, 9 bases remained unmatched. CDR3 length: 15 residues. From germline, CDR1 is SGHNT and CDR2 YYREEE (reference sequence). The CDR3 protein is CASRSGDRLDYGYTF. The CDR3 nucleotides are TGTGCCAGCAGATCTGGGGACAGGTTGGACTATGGCTACACCTTC.

The CDR3 DNA is TGTGCCAGCAGTGGGCCGACAGGGACTAACTATGGCTACACCTTC. This encodes CASSGPTGTNYGYTF. The chain carries TRBV2 and TRBJ1-2; 7 bases fit TRBD1. Germline lookup yields CDR1 SNHLY and CDR2 FYNNEI. This CDR3 has 15 amino acids. V trimming: 4 bases; J trimming: 0 bases; junction bases outside the gene matches: 5. The variable domain in full, with the rest retrieved from reference TRBV2 and TRBJ1-2, is EPEVTQTPSHQVTQMGQEVILRCVPISNHLYFYWYRQILGQKVEFLVSFYNNEISEKSEIFDDQFSVERPDGSNFTLKIRSTKLEDSAMYFCASSGPTGTNYGYTFGSGTRLTVV.

The chain employs TRBV29-1 and TRBJ1-2; D is unclear. V gave up 4 bases and J gave up 0 bases, with 21 bases separating them. Per the germline V gene, CDR1 is SQVTM and CDR2 is ANQGSEA. This CDR3 has 17 residues. CDR3 loop: CSVVSPAPVPSNYGYTF. The CDR3 coding sequence is TGCAGCGTTGTAAGCCCCGCGCCCGTGCCTTCTAACTATGGCTACACCTTC.

This rearrangement joins TRBV7-2 to TRBJ2-3; 9 nucleotides align to TRBD2. CDR1 SGHTA and CDR2 FQGNSA come from the germline V gene. This CDR3 comprises 14 residues. J was trimmed by 2 bases and V by 9 bases; bases with no gene match: 6. In nucleotides, the CDR3 is TGTGCCAGTTGCCTAGCGGGGTTCACAGATACGCAGTATTTT. It codes for CASCLAGFTDTQYF.

The J gene is TRBJ2-1, the V gene TRBV2; no definite D call. The CDR3 extends over 10 amino acids. Trimming removed 5 bases from V and 7 bases from J, with 3 bases in between. Germline CDR1 and CDR2: SNHLY and FYNNEI. Here the CDR3 reads CASSINEQFF. CDR3 sequence (DNA): TGTGCCAGCAGTATAAATGAGCAGTTCTTC.

The chain recombines TRBV6-5 with TRBJ2-6; 7 nucleotides line up with TRBD2. Unmatched junction bases numbered 5, after V lost 10 bases and J lost 2 bases. The CDR3 runs to 14 residues. The germline V gene has CDR1 MNHEY and CDR2 SVGAGI. The CDR3 DNA follows: TGTGCCACCCGGGGGAGGGCTGGGGCCAACGTCCTGACTTTC. It is translated as CATRGRAGANVLTF.

V and J are TRBV11-2 and TRBJ2-5; 9 bases line up with TRBD2. CDR1 is SGHAT, CDR2 FQNNGV, per germline. The V and J ends lost 5 bases and 5 bases, in that order; junction bases with no gene match: 9. The length of the CDR3 is 15 residues. The CDR3, as DNA: TGTGCCAGCAGCCCCGGCGGGAGGGCCGGGGAGACCCAGTACTTC. It codes for CASSPGGRAGETQYF.

This rearrangement joins TRBV9 to TRBJ1-2; 10 bases are a match to TRBD1. CDR1 and CDR2 from the germline V gene are SGDLS and YYNGEE. Trimming at V came to 5 bases and at J to 7 bases, leaving 11 bases not matched to a gene. The CDR3 is 15 amino acids. The CDR3 DNA follows: TGTGCCAGCAGACCTGGACAGGGGGTGTCGGGTGGCTACACCTTC. This translates into CASRPGQGVSGGYTF.

In regard to this clone: Lacking the conserved final phenylalanine or tryptophan, this CDR3 likely reflects a read error. The rearrangement uses TRBV4-2 and TRBJ1-4; 9 nucleotides line up with TRBD1. V was pared by 8 bases and J by 7 bases, with 5 bases of the junction left unmatched. The CDR3 spans 13 residues. CDR1 and CDR2 (germline): LGHNA, YNFKEQ. CDR3 protein: CASRQGVAEKLFS. The CDR3 bases are TGTGCCAGCCGACAGGGGGTTGCTGAAAAACTGTTTTCT.

The V call is TRBV11-2, the J call TRBJ2-1; the match to TRBD2 covers 8 bases. V lost 6 bases and J lost 9; bases outside the gene matches: 13. CDR1 SGHAT and CDR2 FQNNGV come from the germline V gene. CDR3 length: 15 residues. CDR3 sequence reads: CASSRAGLANGEQFF. The CDR3, as DNA: TGTGCCAGCAGTCGGGCCGGACTAGCCAACGGTGAGCAGTTCTTC.

The chain employs TRBV28 and TRBJ2-3, with TRBD2 matching 12 bases. The CDR3 has 14 residues. Germline trimming cut 6 bases from V and 7 bases from J; bases unmatched to any gene: 5. Germline CDR1 MDHEN, CDR2 SYDVKM. Here the CDR3 reads CASRPGLAGNTQYF. CDR3 nucleotide sequence: TGTGCCAGCAGACCGGGACTAGCGGGTAATACGCAGTATTTT. Complete variable domain (other parts from reference TRBV28 and TRBJ2-3): DVKVTQSSRYLVKRTGEKVFLECVQDMDHENMFWYRQDPGLGLRLIYFSYDVKMKEKGDIPEGYSVSREKKERFSLILESASTNQTSMYLCASRPGLAGNTQYFGPGTRLTVL.

The chain is built from TRBV5-6 and TRBJ1-5; tentatively, D is TRBD1 (5 bases). Germline V gene data show CDR1 as SGHDT and CDR2 as YYEEEE. The germline V and J ends were trimmed by 1 base and 7 bases, with 12 bases remaining between them. This CDR3 comprises 14 residues. This CDR3 reads CASSLRPGRQPQHF. DNA of the CDR3: TGTGCCAGCAGCTTGAGGCCAGGGCGACAGCCCCAGCATTTT.

V is TRBV7-2 and J is TRBJ2-1; 7 bases line up with TRBD2. Germline lookup yields CDR1 SGHTA and CDR2 FQGNSA. This CDR3 spans 15 amino acids. Unmatched junction bases numbered 7, after V lost 4 bases and J lost 4 bases. The CDR3 coding sequence is TGTGCCAGCAGCTGGCGGGGCGGGAGATACAATGAGCAGTTCTTC. Translated, it gives CASSWRGGRYNEQFF.

The chain carries TRBV7-3 and TRBJ2-2; perhaps TRBD2 as D (5 bases). The CDR3 spans 15 residues. V was shortened by 2 bases and J by 3 bases, with 10 bases between the two germline ends. Germline V gene lookup returns CDR1 SGHTA and CDR2 FQGTGA. The CDR3 region is CASSLGLAHTGELFF. CDR3 DNA: TGTGCCAGCAGCTTAGGCCTAGCCCACACCGGGGAGCTGTTTTTT.